This T cell receptor beta chain was recorded in a study of T-cell reconstitution after alpha-beta-depleted transplantation in children. This clonotype has a handful of counts. Using unique molecular identifiers, the investigators prepared the TCRbeta library. TCRdb redid the calling of the PCR reads with MiXCR, one entry per CDR3 protein. The sample carries 200,000 to 250,000 distinct CDR3 sequences, roughly 8.1% recorded once. The clonotype originates from a male patient under 10 years old who had a stem cell transplant for acute myeloid leukemia, so the T cells may come from the graft donor. The sample in question was PBMCs, mostly from graft donor cells, obtained 360 days after TCRalphabeta/CD19-depleted stem cell transplant.

This chain's CDR3 is CASSFPRTSYAQYF. The CDR3 DNA follows: TGTGCCAGCAGTTTCCCTAGGACTAGCTATGCCCAGTACTTC. V and J are TRBV12-3 or TRBV12-4 and TRBJ2-5; 8 nucleotides agree with TRBD2. The V gene end was trimmed by 3 bases and the J gene end by 9 bases; junction bases not matched to a gene: 9. The CDR3 runs to 14 residues.